The 12 T cell receptor beta chains listed next were all sequenced from one sample in a study of blood T cell repertoires in COVID-19. Sequenced by immunoSEQ multiplex PCR; TCRdb stores in-frame clones only, minus some. The sample has fewer than 120,000 clones, around 68% seen once. Sequences were obtained from peripheral blood. The receptors shown here come from a woman aged 55-69 years with acute or convalescent COVID-19.

The V and J genes are TRBV3-1 (or the pseudogene TRBV3-2) and TRBJ1-3; 7 bases fit TRBD1. Germline V gene data show CDR1 as LGHDT and CDR2 as YNNKEL (reference sequence). V lost 5 bases and J lost 2; bases outside the gene matches: 3. The CDR3 spans 14 residues. CDR3 amino acids: CASSVQGPGNTIYF. In DNA, the CDR3 is TGTGCCAGCAGCGTACAGGGGCCTGGAAACACCATATATTTT.

The V and J genes are TRBV3-1 (or the pseudogene TRBV3-2) and TRBJ2-7; possibly TRBD2 for D (6 bases). V lost 1 base to trimming and J lost 5 bases, with 12 bases between them. The CDR3 totals 14 residues. From germline, CDR1 is LGHDT and CDR2 YNNKEL (reference sequence). CDR3 DNA sequence: TGTGCCAGCAGCCAAGGTGCAGGGAGGCACGAGCAGTACTTC. Encoded protein: CASSQGAGRHEQYF.

The J gene is TRBJ1-5, the V gene TRBV6-4, with 8 bases matching TRBD1. The CDR3 has 14 amino acids. V was clipped by 8 bases and J by 7 bases; unmatched bases: 10. The germline V gene has CDR1 MRHNA and CDR2 SNTAGT. The CDR3 loop reads CASGADRGGQPQHF. The DNA of the CDR3 is TGTGCCAGCGGTGCCGACAGGGGTGGACAGCCCCAGCATTTT.

This chain joins TRBV30 and TRBJ1-1; D gene ambiguous. The germline V and J ends were trimmed by 3 bases and 0 bases, with 5 bases remaining between them. This CDR3 region has 12 residues. The germline V gene has CDR1 GTSNPN and CDR2 SVGIG (reference sequence). CDR3 sequence reads: CAWRLMNTEAFF. The CDR3 DNA reads as TGTGCCTGGAGGTTAATGAACACTGAAGCTTTCTTT.

Note on this clone: One end of the junction is discordant with germline, which a read error may explain. The chain couples TRBV5-6 to TRBJ1-2, with TRBD1 matching 8 bases. This CDR3 spans 14 amino acids. Germline V gene lookup returns CDR1 SGHDT and CDR2 YYEEEE. The CDR3 sequence is CASSFMRAGGLKNF. CDR3 bases: TGTGCCAGCAGCTTTATGAGGGCAGGGGGCTTAAAGAACTTC.

This clone was recorded a few times. The rearrangement links TRBV5-6 to TRBJ1-5; no clear D gene. Germline CDR1 is SGHDT and CDR2 is YYEEEE. This CDR3 has 14 amino acids. V was trimmed by 1 base and J by 2 bases, leaving 7 bases between them. The CDR3 DNA reads as TGTGCCAGCAGCTTGCTAGGAGGCAATCAGCCCCAGCATTTT. It specifies CASSLLGGNQPQHF.

This clone was observed a handful of times. The V and J genes are TRBV28 and TRBJ1-1, with TRBD1 as a possible D gene (5 bases). Germline-derived CDR1 and CDR2 are MDHEN and SYDVKM. The ends were cut back, 3 bases at V and 4 bases at J, with 15 bases in the middle. The CDR3 extends over 15 amino acids. CDR3 loop: CASSLGTGRGTEAFF. CDR3 bases: TGTGCCAGCAGTTTGGGTACAGGTAGAGGCACTGAAGCTTTCTTT.

This chain connects TRBV5-4 to TRBJ2-7; D gene uncertain. Germline CDR1 is SGHNT and CDR2 is YYREEE (reference sequence). The CDR3 has 11 residues. Deletions cut 5 bases from V and 6 bases from J, with 9 bases between. The CDR3 sequence: CASSSSTEQYF. CDR3 nucleotides: TGTGCCAGCAGTTCATCTACCGAGCAGTACTTC.

This clone was found once. DNA for the CDR3: TGTGCCAGCAGCTCGAGCACAGATACGCAGTATTTT. It encodes CASSSSTDTQYF. V gene TRBV11-2 combines with J gene TRBJ2-3; D is unresolved. The CDR3 length is 12 residues. Trimming left V 4 bases short and J 0 bases short, with 2 bases between. Germline CDR1 is SGHAT and CDR2 is FQNNGV.

This chain links TRBV5-1 with TRBJ2-1; 11 bases match TRBD1. V shed 3 bases, J shed 4 bases, and the junction held 3 bases outside the gene matches. Germline V gives CDR1 SGHRS, CDR2 YFSETQ. The CDR3 loop spans 15 amino acids. The CDR3 DNA sequence: TGCGCCAGCAGCTGGGACAGGGGGGGTTACAATGAGCAGTTCTTC. This gives the protein CASSWDRGGYNEQFF.

V usage is TRBV5-4 and J usage is TRBJ2-3, with 10 bases matching TRBD2. V was clipped by 0 bases and J by 2 bases; unmatched bases: 6. Per the germline V gene, CDR1 is SGHNT and CDR2 is YYREEE (reference sequence). This CDR3 is built from 17 residues. In DNA form, the CDR3 reads TGTGCCAGCAGCTTGGGCCAGCGGGGGGGCGTCACAGATACGCAGTATTTT. Residues: CASSLGQRGGVTDTQYF.

The chain uses TRBV5-1 and TRBJ1-1, with TRBD1 matching 8 bases. This CDR3 is built from 16 residues. The V segment lost 1 base and the J segment 5 bases; nucleotides outside the gene matches: 10. The germline CDR1 and CDR2 sequences are SGHRS and YFSETQ. The CDR3 reads CASSLITGGQSTEAFF. CDR3 sequence (DNA): TGCGCCAGCAGCTTGATAACAGGGGGTCAGAGTACTGAAGCTTTCTTT.